What follows are 5 T cell receptor beta chains derived from one specimen sequenced in a study of molecular identifiers for immune sequencing clone quantification. TCRdb reprocessed the PCR reads with MiXCR, giving one entry per CDR3 protein. The data show about 320,000 distinct CDR3 sequences, with 24% seen just once and 0.74% held by the top ten. The sequencing input was naive CD8+ T cells from blood, with Jurkat cell RNA spiked in. Subset reported: FACS-sorted CD8+CD4-CCR7+CD45RA+ naive T cells. The receptors here all came from a human donor in good health. Some libraries in this study had Jurkat cell RNA spiked in.

Worth noting for this clonotype: A single base separates this from a much larger clone, so it may be a read error. The chain couples TRBV19 to TRBJ1-1, with D possibly being TRBD1 (6 bases). The CDR3 loop spans 14 amino acids. Germline V gives CDR1 LNHDA, CDR2 SQIVND (reference sequence). In DNA form, the CDR3 reads TGTGCCCGTAGTTACGGGGGCTTTAACACTGAAGCTTTCTTT. Translated: CARSYGGFNTEAFF.

There are a few counts of this clonotype. The chain recombines TRBV12-3 or TRBV12-4 with TRBJ1-5; no firm D call. The V and J ends lost 5 bases and 1 base respectively, with 12 bases between them. This CDR3 spans 15 amino acids. The CDR3 is CASSPGPRSNQPQHF. The CDR3 region has the DNA TGTGCCAGCAGTCCCGGCCCACGCAGCAATCAGCCCCAGCATTTT.

This rearrangement joins TRBV5-1 to TRBJ1-1; TRBD1 might be the D (5 bases). CDR3 length: 15 amino acids. V lost 1 base and J 4 bases, leaving 14 bases between the germline ends. The V gene's germline CDR1 is SGHRS and CDR2 YFSETQ. The CDR3 protein is CASSLSWGFGTEAFF. The CDR3 coding sequence is TGCGCCAGCAGCTTGAGTTGGGGGTTTGGCACTGAAGCTTTCTTT.

J is TRBJ2-7 and V is TRBV5-5, with D tentatively TRBD1 or TRBD2 (5 bases each). Trimming stripped 0 bases from V and 9 bases from J, with 22 bases between. Germline-derived CDR1 and CDR2 are SGHKS and YYEKEE (reference sequence). This CDR3 has 16 residues. This CDR3 is CASSLEETAGDLRQYF. In DNA form, the CDR3 reads TGTGCCAGCAGCTTGGAAGAGACAGCCGGGGACCTACGGCAGTACTTC.

This clonotype was counted many times. The V gene is TRBV7-6, the J gene TRBJ2-1, with TRBD2 matching 7 bases. The CDR3 has 15 residues. The V gene's germline CDR1 is SGHVS and CDR2 FNYEAQ. Trimming cost V 1 base and J 5 bases; bases outside gene matches: 5. The CDR3 region has the DNA TGTGCCAGCAGCTTAGTAAGACTAGCAGACAATGAGCAGTTCTTC. This encodes CASSLVRLADNEQFF. Filled out from reference TRBV7-6 and TRBJ2-1, the complete variable domain reads GAGVSQSPRYKVTKRGQDVALRCDPISGHVSLYWYRQALGQGPEFLTYFNYEAQQDKSGLPNDRFSAERPEGSISTLTIQRTEQRDSAMYRCASSLVRLADNEQFFGPGTRLTVL.